The 9 T cell receptor beta chains reported below all come from one sample, sequenced in a study of cytomegalovirus exposure and HLA in healthy donors. TCRdb's table, derived via immunoSEQ multiplex PCR, lists solely in-frame clones and lacks some. The data hold more than 35,000 clones, with about 93% observed a single time. The specimen sequenced was PBMCs. The receptors were sampled from a man aged 18 to 30 in good health and CMV-seronegative.

The chain employs TRBV10-3 and TRBJ1-2, with a tentative D call TRBD1 (6 bases). The V end lost 0 bases, the J end lost 0 bases, and 8 bases lay between the germline ends. This CDR3 has 15 amino acids. Germline V gene sequence: CDR1 ENHRY, CDR2 SYGVKD. Here the CDR3 DNA reads TGTGCCATCAGTGAGTCAGGGACAACTAACTATGGCTACACCTTC. The encoded protein is CAISESGTTNYGYTF.

This chain connects TRBV10-3 to TRBJ1-4; weak D call: TRBD1 (6 bases). V was trimmed by 3 bases and J by 10 bases, leaving 18 bases between them. Per germline, CDR1 ENHRY and CDR2 SYGVKD. The CDR3 spans 15 residues. Here the CDR3 DNA reads TGTGCCATCAGTGACCGTGACAGGCGGGGGGGAAAACTGTTTTTT. Translation gives CAISDRDRRGGKLFF.

This clone was recorded only once. V is TRBV7-2 and J is TRBJ1-4, with D maybe TRBD1 (5 bases). V was clipped by 2 bases and J by 8 bases, with 15 bases between them. The CDR3 contains 15 residues. CDR1 is SGHTA, CDR2 FQGNSA, per germline. The CDR3 reads CASSLKGRLEEKLFF. In nucleotides, the CDR3 is TGTGCCAGCAGCTTAAAGGGGCGGTTGGAGGAAAAACTGTTTTTT.

This chain connects TRBV7-9 to TRBJ2-3; TRBD2 aligns across 8 bases. Germline loops: CDR1 SEHNR, CDR2 FQNEAQ (reference sequence). The junction had 5 bases not matched to a gene; V was cut back by 2 bases and J by 4 bases. The CDR3 spans 15 residues. Here the CDR3 reads CASSLSASGSDTQYF. As DNA, the CDR3 is TGTGCCAGCAGCTTATCGGCTAGCGGGTCAGATACGCAGTATTTT.

The chain carries TRBV6-1 and TRBJ1-5; the match to TRBD1 covers 7 bases. V lost 1 base, J lost 4 bases, and 16 bases stayed unmatched. The CDR3 has 19 amino acids. Germline V gene data show CDR1 as MNHNS and CDR2 as SASEGT. The CDR3 nucleotides read TGTGCCAGCAGTGAAGGGAAGAGAAGGGGGCAAATCAGAAATCAGCCCCAGCATTTT. Protein product: CASSEGKRRGQIRNQPQHF.

The gene calls are TRBV30 and TRBJ2-7; 10 nucleotides agree with TRBD1. The CDR3 is 15 amino acids. V gave up 4 bases and J gave up 6 bases; unmatched junction bases: 12. The germline V gene encodes CDR1 GTSNPN and CDR2 SVGIG (reference sequence). The CDR3 region is CAWKRDRGSRGEQYF. Here the CDR3 DNA reads TGTGCCTGGAAACGGGACAGGGGCTCGAGAGGCGAGCAGTACTTC.

The gene calls are TRBV7-6 and TRBJ2-5, with D tentatively TRBD2 (5 bases). The germline gives CDR1 SGHVS, CDR2 FNYEAQ. Trimming left V 6 bases short and J 3 bases short, with 5 bases between. The CDR3 is made up of 11 amino acids. CDR3 DNA sequence: TGTGCCAGCAGGGAGGAAGAGACCCAGTACTTC. It yields the protein CASREEETQYF.

The chain employs TRBV19 and TRBJ1-4, with D possibly being TRBD1 (5 bases). The CDR3 totals 15 residues. Trimming took off 3 bases at V and 10 bases at J, with 18 bases between the two ends. Per germline, CDR1 LNHDA and CDR2 SQIVND (reference sequence). The CDR3 sequence: CASSMRDQWRGKLFF. The CDR3 DNA is TGTGCCAGTAGTATGCGTGACCAATGGAGGGGAAAACTGTTTTTT. The entire variable domain, with the rest obtained from reference TRBV19 and TRBJ1-4, is as follows: DGGITQSPKYLFRKEGQNVTLSCEQNLNHDAMYWYRQDPGQGLRLIYYSQIVNDFQKGDIAEGYSVSREKKESFPLTVTSAQKNPTAFYLCASSMRDQWRGKLFFGSGTQLSVL.

This chain joins TRBV5-4 and TRBJ2-5; D possibly corresponds to TRBD1 (6 bases). The V end was cut by 0 bases, the J end by 2 bases, with 8 bases between. CDR3 length: 14 residues. Germline assignment: CDR1 SGHNT and CDR2 YYREEE (reference sequence). The CDR3 here is CASSLGQVQETQYF. For the CDR3, the DNA is TGTGCCAGCAGCTTGGGACAGGTACAAGAGACCCAGTACTTC. The full variable domain, completed using reference TRBV5-4 and TRBJ2-5, is ETGVTQSPTHLIKTRGQQVTLRCSSQSGHNTVSWYQQALGQGPQFIFQYYREEENGRGNFPPRFSGLQFPNYSSELNVNALELDDSALYLCASSLGQVQETQYFGPGTRLLVL.